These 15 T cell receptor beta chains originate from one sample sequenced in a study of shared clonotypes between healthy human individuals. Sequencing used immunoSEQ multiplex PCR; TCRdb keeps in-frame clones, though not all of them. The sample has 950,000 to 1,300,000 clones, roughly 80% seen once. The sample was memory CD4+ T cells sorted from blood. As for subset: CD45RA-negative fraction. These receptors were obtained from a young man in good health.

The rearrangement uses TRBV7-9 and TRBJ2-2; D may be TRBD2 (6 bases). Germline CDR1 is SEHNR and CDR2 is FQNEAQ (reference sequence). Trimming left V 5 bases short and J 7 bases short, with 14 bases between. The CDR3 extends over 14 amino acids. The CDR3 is CASSRGLPLGELFF. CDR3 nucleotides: TGTGCCAGCAGCCGGGGACTGCCTCTCGGGGAGCTGTTTTTT.

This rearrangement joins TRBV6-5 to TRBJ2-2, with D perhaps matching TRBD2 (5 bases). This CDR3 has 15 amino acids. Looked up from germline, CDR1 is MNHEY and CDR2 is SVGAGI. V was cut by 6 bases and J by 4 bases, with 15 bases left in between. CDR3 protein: CASRAGWTGTGELFF. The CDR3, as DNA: TGTGCCAGCAGGGCGGGTTGGACGGGCACCGGGGAGCTGTTTTTT.

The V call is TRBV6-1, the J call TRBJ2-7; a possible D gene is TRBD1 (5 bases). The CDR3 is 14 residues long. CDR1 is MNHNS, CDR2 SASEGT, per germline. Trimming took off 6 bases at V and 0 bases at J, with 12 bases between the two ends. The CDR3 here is CASRQYDSSYEQYF. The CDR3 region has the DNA TGTGCCAGCAGGCAATACGACAGCTCCTACGAGCAGTACTTC.

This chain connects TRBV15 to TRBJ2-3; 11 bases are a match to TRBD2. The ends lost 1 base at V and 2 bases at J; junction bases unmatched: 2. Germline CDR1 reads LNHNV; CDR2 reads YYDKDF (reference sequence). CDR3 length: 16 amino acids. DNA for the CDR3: TGTGCCACCAGCAGAGTACTAGCGGGAGTCACAGATACGCAGTATTTT. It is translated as CATSRVLAGVTDTQYF. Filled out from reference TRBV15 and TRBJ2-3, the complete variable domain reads DAMVIQNPRYQVTQFGKPVTLSCSQTLNHNVMYWYQQKSSQAPKLLFHYYDKDFNNEADTPDNFQSRRPNTSFCFLDIRSPGLGDTAMYLCATSRVLAGVTDTQYFGPGTRLTVL.

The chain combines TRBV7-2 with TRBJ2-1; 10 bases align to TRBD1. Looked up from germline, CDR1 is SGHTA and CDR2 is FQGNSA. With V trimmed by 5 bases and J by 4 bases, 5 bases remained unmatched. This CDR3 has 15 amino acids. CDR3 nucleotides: TGTGCCAGCAGCACAGACAGGGGGCTTTACAATGAGCAGTTCTTC. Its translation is CASSTDRGLYNEQFF.

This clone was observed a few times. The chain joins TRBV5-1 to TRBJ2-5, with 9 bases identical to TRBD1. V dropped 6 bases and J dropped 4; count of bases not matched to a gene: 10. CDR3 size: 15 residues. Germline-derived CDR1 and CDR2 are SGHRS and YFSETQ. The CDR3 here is CASNGGQGSRETQYF. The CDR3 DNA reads TGCGCCAGCAATGGAGGACAGGGGTCAAGAGAGACCCAGTACTTC.

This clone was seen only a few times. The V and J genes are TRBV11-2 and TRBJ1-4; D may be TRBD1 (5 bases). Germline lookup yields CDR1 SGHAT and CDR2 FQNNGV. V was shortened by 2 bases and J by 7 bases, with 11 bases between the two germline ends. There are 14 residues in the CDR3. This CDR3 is CASSLRGGREKLFF. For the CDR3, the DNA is TGTGCCAGCAGCTTACGGGGCGGGCGTGAAAAACTGTTTTTT.

CDR3 sequence: CASSRLSSGAEGTGELFF. CDR3 DNA: TGTGCCAGCAGCCGACTATCTAGCGGGGCCGAGGGCACCGGGGAGCTGTTTTTT. The chain combines TRBV11-3 with TRBJ2-2, with 9 bases that match TRBD2. V shed 5 bases and J 4 bases; nucleotides not matched to a gene: 14. CDR1 and CDR2 from the germline V gene are SGHNT and YENEEA. The CDR3 is made up of 18 amino acids. The whole variable domain, remainder taken from reference TRBV11-3 and TRBJ2-2, is EAGVVQSPRYKIIEKKQPVAFWCNPISGHNTLYWYLQNLGQGPELLIRYENEEAVDDSQLPKDRFSAERLKGVDSTLKIQPAELGDSAVYLCASSRLSSGAEGTGELFFGEGSRLTVL.

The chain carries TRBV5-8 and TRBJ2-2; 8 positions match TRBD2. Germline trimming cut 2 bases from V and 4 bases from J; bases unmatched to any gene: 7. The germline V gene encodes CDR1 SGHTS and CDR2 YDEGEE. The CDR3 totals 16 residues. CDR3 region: CASSFYRGGVTGELFF. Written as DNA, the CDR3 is TGTGCCAGCAGCTTCTACCGGGGGGGAGTCACCGGGGAGCTGTTTTTT. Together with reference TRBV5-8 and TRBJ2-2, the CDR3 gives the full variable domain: EAGVTQSPTHLIKTRGQQATLRCSPISGHTSVYWYQQALGLGLQFLLWYDEGEERNRGNFPPRFSGRQFPNYSSELNVNALELEDSALYLCASSFYRGGVTGELFFGEGSRLTVL.

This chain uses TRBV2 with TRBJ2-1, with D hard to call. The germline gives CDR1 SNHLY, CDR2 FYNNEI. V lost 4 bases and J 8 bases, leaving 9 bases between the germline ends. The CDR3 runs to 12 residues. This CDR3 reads CASSVEIYEQFF. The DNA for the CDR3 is TGTGCCAGCAGTGTCGAGATCTATGAGCAGTTCTTC. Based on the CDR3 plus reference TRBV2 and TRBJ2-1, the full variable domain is EPEVTQTPSHQVTQMGQEVILRCVPISNHLYFYWYRQILGQKVEFLVSFYNNEISEKSEIFDDQFSVERPDGSNFTLKIRSTKLEDSAMYFCASSVEIYEQFFGPGTRLTVL.

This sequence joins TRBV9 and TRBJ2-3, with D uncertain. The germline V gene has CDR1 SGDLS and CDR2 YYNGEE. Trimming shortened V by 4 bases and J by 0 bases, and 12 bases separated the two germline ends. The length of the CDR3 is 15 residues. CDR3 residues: CASSSAGSSTDTQYF. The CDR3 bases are TGTGCCAGCAGCTCTGCAGGCAGTAGCACAGATACGCAGTATTTT.

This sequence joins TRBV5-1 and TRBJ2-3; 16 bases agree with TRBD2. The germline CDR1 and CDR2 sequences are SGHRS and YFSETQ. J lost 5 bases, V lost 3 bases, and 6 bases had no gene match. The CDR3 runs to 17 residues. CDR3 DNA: TGCGCCAGCAGCTCCGGGACTAGCGGGGGGGCCGTAGATACGCAGTATTTT. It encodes CASSSGTSGGAVDTQYF.

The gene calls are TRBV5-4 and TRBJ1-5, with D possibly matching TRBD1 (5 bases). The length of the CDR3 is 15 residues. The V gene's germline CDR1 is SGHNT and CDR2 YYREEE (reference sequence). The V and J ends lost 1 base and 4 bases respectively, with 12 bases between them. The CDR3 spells CASSLSGAPNQPQHF. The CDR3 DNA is TGTGCCAGCAGCTTGAGCGGGGCCCCGAATCAGCCCCAGCATTTT.

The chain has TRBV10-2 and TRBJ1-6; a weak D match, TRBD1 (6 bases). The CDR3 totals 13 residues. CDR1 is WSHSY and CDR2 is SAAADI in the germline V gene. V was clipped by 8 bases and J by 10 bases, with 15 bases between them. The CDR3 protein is CASVEQGGSPLHF. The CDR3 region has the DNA TGCGCCAGCGTAGAACAGGGTGGATCACCCCTCCACTTT.

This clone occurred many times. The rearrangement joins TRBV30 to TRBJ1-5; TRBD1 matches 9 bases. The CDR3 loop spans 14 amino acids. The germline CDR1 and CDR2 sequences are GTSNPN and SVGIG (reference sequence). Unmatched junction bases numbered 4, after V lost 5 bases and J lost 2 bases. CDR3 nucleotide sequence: TGTGCCTGGGGGACAGGGAAGGGCAATCAGCCCCAGCATTTT. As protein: CAWGTGKGNQPQHF.